The 21 T cell receptor beta chains below come from one sample, sequenced in a study of post-analysis software for immune sequencing data. Findings and limits, study-wide: About five TRBV segments, including TRBV5-6, TRBV5-1 and TRBV20-1, were more frequent in patients than controls.

The library was made from cDNA and included unique molecular identifiers. Each CDR3 protein gets one entry after TCRdb re-called the PCR reads with MiXCR. This table holds approximately 730,000 distinct CDR3 sequences, more than 45% found once. These receptors' targets are unknown. Input material: blood. The source is a girl aged 10 to 17 with multiple sclerosis.

The chain uses TRBV6-5 and TRBJ2-1; 12 positions match TRBD2. V gave up 6 bases and J gave up 7 bases; unmatched junction bases: 4. The CDR3 extends over 14 amino acids. Germline V gives CDR1 MNHEY, CDR2 SVGAGI. Here the CDR3 reads CASRRTSGINEQFF. CDR3 nucleotide sequence: TGTGCCAGCAGACGGACTAGCGGGATAAATGAGCAGTTCTTC.

The chain links TRBV5-5 to TRBJ2-2; D is uncertain. Trimming cost V 0 bases and J 6 bases, with 6 bases left between them. In germline, CDR1 is SGHKS, CDR2 YYEKEE (reference sequence). This CDR3 region has 13 residues. In DNA form, the CDR3 reads TGTGCCAGCAGCTTGGACATTTCCGGGGAGCTGTTTTTT. It is translated as CASSLDISGELFF.

The CDR3 loop reads CASSVDLGGNEQFF. CDR3 DNA sequence: TGTGCCAGCAGCGTAGACCTCGGGGGGAATGAGCAGTTCTTC. This sequence joins TRBV9 and TRBJ2-1; TRBD2 agrees at 7 bases. There are 14 residues in the CDR3. CDR1 is SGDLS and CDR2 is YYNGEE in the germline V gene. V was clipped by 0 bases and J by 7 bases; unmatched bases: 4.

This chain uses TRBV20-1 with TRBJ2-7, with unresolved D. Germline loops: CDR1 DFQATT, CDR2 SNEGSKA (reference sequence). Trimming removed 6 bases from V and 2 bases from J, with 14 bases in between. CDR3 size: 13 residues. CDR3: CSATGQPTYEQYF. CDR3 DNA: TGCAGTGCCACGGGTCAGCCGACCTACGAGCAGTACTTC.

The gene calls are TRBV7-8 and TRBJ2-7; tentative D call: TRBD2 (5 bases). V was trimmed by 3 bases and J by 2 bases, leaving 17 bases between them. Germline V lookup: CDR1 SGHVS, CDR2 FQNEAQ. The CDR3 has 16 amino acids. Here the CDR3 reads CASSLGFQDGTYEQYF. The CDR3 coding sequence is TGTGCCAGCAGCTTGGGTTTTCAGGACGGGACCTACGAGCAGTACTTC.

Only a few counts were recorded for this clonotype. The chain has TRBV29-1 and TRBJ2-7, with 8 bases identical to TRBD2. After removal of 6 bases from V and 4 bases from J, the junction contained 17 bases not matched to a gene. Germline V gene data show CDR1 as SQVTM and CDR2 as ANQGSEA. This CDR3 comprises 16 residues. The CDR3 DNA is TGCAGCGTCTGGGTCAAGGGATTAGCGGGACAATACGAGCAGTACTTC. It yields the protein CSVWVKGLAGQYEQYF.

Worth noting for this clonotype: With a much larger clone just one base away, this may be a read error. The chain links TRBV20-1 to TRBJ1-1; the match to TRBD1 covers 8 bases. V lost 7 bases, J lost 0 bases, and 10 bases stayed unmatched. The CDR3 is 15 residues long. Germline-derived CDR1 and CDR2 are DFQATT and SNEGSKA (reference sequence). CDR3 loop: CSGGQGRGVNTEAFF. CDR3 DNA sequence: TGCAGTGGTGGACAGGGACGAGGCGTGAACACTGAAGCTTTCTTT.

The chain employs TRBV7-9 and TRBJ2-1; 7 nucleotides align to TRBD2. The trim removed 1 base at V and 12 bases at J, leaving 9 bases unmatched. CDR3 length: 14 amino acids. The germline gives CDR1 SEHNR, CDR2 FQNEAQ (reference sequence). CDR3 in amino acids: CASSLGAGEYGQFF. As DNA, the CDR3 is TGTGCCAGCAGCTTAGGGGCGGGAGAATACGGGCAGTTCTTC.

V and J are TRBV20-1 and TRBJ2-1; D remains unclear. Trimming left V 1 base short and J 9 bases short, with 7 bases between. The CDR3 totals 11 residues. Germline CDR1 reads DFQATT; CDR2 reads SNEGSKA (reference sequence). The CDR3 region has the DNA TGCAGTGCTAGAGCAGTGACTGAGCAGTTCTTC. Protein sequence: CSARAVTEQFF.

The CDR3 nucleotides read TGTGCCAGCTTCGATTGGCGGGAAGGGGGAAATGAGCAGTTCTTC. This encodes CASFDWREGGNEQFF. The J gene is TRBJ2-1, the V gene TRBV7-9; either TRBD1 or TRBD2 may fit D (6 bases each). The germline CDR1 and CDR2 sequences are SEHNR and FQNEAQ (reference sequence). This CDR3 spans 15 amino acids. V lost 8 bases and J lost 7, with 21 bases in between.

The V call is TRBV7-3, the J call TRBJ2-3; TRBD2 matches at 7 bases. Per the germline V gene, CDR1 is SGHTA and CDR2 is FQGTGA. V gave up 5 bases and J gave up 3 bases; unmatched junction bases: 5. The CDR3 is 14 amino acids. The CDR3 nucleotides read TGTGCCAGCAGCCCGGGGGGTTTGACAGATACGCAGTATTTT. Translating it yields CASSPGGLTDTQYF.

The chain is built from TRBV15 and TRBJ1-2, with D perhaps TRBD1 (5 bases). There are 15 residues in the CDR3. Between the trimmed V and J ends, which lost 4 bases and 0 bases, there was a span of 12 bases. The germline V gene has CDR1 LNHNV and CDR2 YYDKDF (reference sequence). This CDR3 is CATSNGQPANYGYTF. The DNA of the CDR3 is TGTGCCACCAGCAACGGACAACCAGCTAACTATGGCTACACCTTC.

The sample holds a few counts of this clonotype. The genes are TRBV10-3 and TRBJ2-3; D remains ambiguous. V lost 4 bases to trimming and J lost 0 bases, with 8 bases between them. The germline CDR1 and CDR2 sequences are ENHRY and SYGVKD. The CDR3 length is 14 residues. In DNA, the CDR3 is TGTGCCATCAGTGGGGCAGCTAGCACAGATACGCAGTATTTT. Amino acids: CAISGAASTDTQYF.

This clonotype has just a few counts. This chain uses TRBV7-8 with TRBJ2-3; 8 nucleotides align to TRBD2. Germline loops: CDR1 SGHVS, CDR2 FQNEAQ. The CDR3 sequence is 16 residues long. Germline trimming cut 5 bases from V and 4 bases from J; bases unmatched to any gene: 11. In DNA, the CDR3 is TGTGCCAGCAGCCCCCGCGATAGCGGGAACGCAGATACGCAGTATTTT. Residues: CASSPRDSGNADTQYF.

With regard to this clonotype: Germline and junction disagree at one end, which may indicate a read error. CDR3 sequence: CAGSLARALGVYF. DNA for the CDR3: TGTGCCGGCAGCCTAGCGCGAGCGCTAGGGGTGTACTTC. V usage is TRBV12-3 or TRBV12-4 and J usage is TRBJ2-4; D perhaps matches TRBD2 (6 bases). The CDR3 runs 13 residues.

In DNA, the CDR3 is TGTGCCAGCAGCCACCCTGGTAGCACCGGGTACGAGCAGTACTTC. Translating it yields CASSHPGSTGYEQYF. The chain is built from TRBV3-1 and TRBJ2-4, with unresolved D. The J call may be incorrect, as the DNA end agrees better with TRBJ2-7. From germline, CDR1 is LGHDT and CDR2 YNNKEL (reference sequence). The CDR3 has 15 amino acids.

The V gene is TRBV15, the J gene TRBJ2-7, with D perhaps TRBD1 (7 bases). The CDR3 spans 14 residues. Trimming pared 5 bases from V and 3 bases from J, leaving 14 bases between. Germline-derived CDR1 and CDR2 are LNHNV and YYDKDF (reference sequence). The CDR3 here is CATSPTGDSYEQYF. In DNA form, the CDR3 reads TGTGCCACCAGCCCCACGGGGGACAGCTACGAGCAGTACTTC.

J is TRBJ2-3 and V is TRBV5-1, with TRBD1 matching 7 bases. There are 18 residues in the CDR3. The V gene end was trimmed by 3 bases and the J gene end by 1 base; junction bases not matched to a gene: 14. Germline CDR1 is SGHRS and CDR2 is YFSETQ. CDR3 residues: CASSSQPPTGVGTDTQYF. The CDR3 region has the DNA TGCGCCAGCAGCTCCCAGCCCCCTACAGGGGTCGGCACAGATACGCAGTATTTT.

The chain carries TRBV12-3 or TRBV12-4 and TRBJ1-1; D might be TRBD1 (5 bases). This CDR3 spans 14 amino acids. Trimming left V 6 bases short and J 1 base short, with 12 bases between. Here the CDR3 DNA reads TGTGCCAGCAGGCGCCAGGGACCGAACACTGAAGCTTTCTTT. Translated: CASRRQGPNTEAFF.

The V and J genes are TRBV25-1 and TRBJ1-5; no clear D. The CDR3 extends over 13 amino acids. V was trimmed by 4 bases and J by 2 bases, leaving 6 bases between them. CDR1 is MGHDK and CDR2 is SYGVNS in the germline V gene. The CDR3, as DNA: TGTGCCAGCAGTGGGAGGGGCAATCAGCCCCAGCATTTT. Encoded protein: CASSGRGNQPQHF.

J is TRBJ2-5 and V is TRBV5-1, with D perhaps assigned TRBD1 or TRBD2 (5 bases each). V lost 0 bases and J 5 bases, leaving 14 bases between the germline ends. Germline CDR1 is SGHRS and CDR2 is YFSETQ. This CDR3 region has 15 residues. CDR3 sequence reads: CASSLAVGARETQYF. The CDR3 DNA follows: TGCGCCAGCAGCTTGGCCGTCGGGGCCCGGGAGACCCAGTACTTC.